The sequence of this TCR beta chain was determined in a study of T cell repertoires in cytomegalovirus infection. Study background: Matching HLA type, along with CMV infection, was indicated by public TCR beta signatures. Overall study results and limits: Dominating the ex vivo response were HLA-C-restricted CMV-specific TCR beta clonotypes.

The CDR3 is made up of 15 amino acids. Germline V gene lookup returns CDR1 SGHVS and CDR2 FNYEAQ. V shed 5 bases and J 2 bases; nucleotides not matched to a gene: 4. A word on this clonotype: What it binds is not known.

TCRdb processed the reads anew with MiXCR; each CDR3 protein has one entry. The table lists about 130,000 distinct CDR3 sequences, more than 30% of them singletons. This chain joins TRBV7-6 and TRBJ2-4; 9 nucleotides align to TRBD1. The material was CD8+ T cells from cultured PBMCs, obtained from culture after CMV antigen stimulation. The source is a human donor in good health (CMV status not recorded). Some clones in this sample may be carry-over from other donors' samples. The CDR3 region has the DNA TGTGCCAGCAGCCCAGGGACAGGGACCAAAAACATTCAGTACTTC. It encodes CASSPGTGTKNIQYF.